This T cell receptor (beta chain) was observed in a study of regulatory dendritic cells for organ transplantation. Germline values: CDR1 SNHLY, CDR2 FYNNEI. The CDR3 runs 12 residues. V lost 8 bases to trimming and J lost 15 bases, with 20 bases between them. Points on this clone: Its antigen remains unknown.

The data were produced by immunoSEQ multiplex PCR, yet TCRdb's version contains in-frame clones alone and is incomplete. The repertoire includes approximately 11,000 clones, around 80% of them detected once, and under 3% sits in the top ten. Sorted T cells were CFSE-labeled and cultured approximately five days with allogeneic regulatory or mature dendritic cells at 1:10. This sequence originates from a human donor in good health. V and J are TRBV2 and TRBJ2-1; maybe TRBD2 (5 bases). The material sequenced was memory CD4+ T cells from blood cultured with dendritic cells. Subset meaning: CD45RO+ memory T cells. The CDR3: CASGGTRAWWFF. Here the CDR3 DNA reads TGTGCCAGCGGCGGAACTAGGGCCTGGTGGTTCTTC.